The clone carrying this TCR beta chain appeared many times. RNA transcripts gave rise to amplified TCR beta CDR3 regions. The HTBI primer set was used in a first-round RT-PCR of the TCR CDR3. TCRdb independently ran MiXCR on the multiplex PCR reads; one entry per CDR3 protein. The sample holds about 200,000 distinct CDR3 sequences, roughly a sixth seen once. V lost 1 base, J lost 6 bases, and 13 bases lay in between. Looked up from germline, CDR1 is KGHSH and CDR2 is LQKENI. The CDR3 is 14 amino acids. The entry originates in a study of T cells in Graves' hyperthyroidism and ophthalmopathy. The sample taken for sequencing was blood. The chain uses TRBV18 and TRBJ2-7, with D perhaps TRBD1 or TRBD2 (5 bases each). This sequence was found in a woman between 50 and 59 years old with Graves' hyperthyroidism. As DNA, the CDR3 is TGTGCCAGCTCACCACAAGGTTCTGGGACCGAGCAGTACTTC. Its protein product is CASSPQGSGTEQYF.